The next 16 T cell receptor beta chains were all read from a single sample in a study of blood T cell repertoires in COVID-19. The method was immunoSEQ multiplex PCR; TCRdb's version includes in-frame clones alone and lacks a portion of them. Of 250,000 to 350,000 clones listed, 85% to 90% are singletons. The material sequenced was PBMCs or T cells enriched from blood (not recorded which). The source of these receptors is a woman between 18 and 29 years old who had recovered from COVID-19.

The chain links TRBV9 to TRBJ2-5, with 8 positions matching TRBD1. J lost 4 bases, V lost 0 bases, and 11 bases had no gene match. The CDR3 is 17 residues long. The germline gives CDR1 SGDLS, CDR2 YYNGEE. CDR3 region: CASSVERQGQGGETQYF. The CDR3 nucleotides read TGTGCCAGCAGCGTAGAACGGCAAGGACAGGGAGGAGAGACCCAGTACTTC.

This clone was observed once. The chain employs TRBV11-2 and TRBJ1-1; D is ambiguous. The CDR3 consists of 14 residues. Germline values: CDR1 SGHAT, CDR2 FQNNGV. Trimming stripped 7 bases from V and 3 bases from J, with 15 bases between. CDR3 sequence reads: CASNRGVMDTEAFF. The CDR3 coding sequence is TGTGCCAGCAACCGAGGAGTAATGGACACTGAAGCTTTCTTT.

This clone was observed a few times. This chain links TRBV4-2 with TRBJ1-2, with unresolved D. This CDR3 is built from 15 residues. V was cut by 0 bases and J by 9 bases, with 17 bases left in between. Germline CDR1 is LGHNA and CDR2 is YNFKEQ. CDR3 DNA sequence: TGTGCCAGCAGCCAAGAAGCTTTGGAACCGGGGAGCTACACCTTC. This sequence encodes CASSQEALEPGSYTF.

The chain links TRBV11-2 to TRBJ2-3, with D hard to call. Germline V gene sequence: CDR1 SGHAT, CDR2 FQNNGV. The CDR3 runs 15 residues. V was cut by 2 bases and J by 0 bases, with 9 bases left in between. CDR3 loop: CASSLMSGSTDTQYF. The CDR3 DNA is TGTGCCAGCAGCTTAATGTCTGGCAGCACAGATACGCAGTATTTT.

The chain has TRBV11-2 and TRBJ1-2; tentative D call: TRBD1 (5 bases). V was shortened by 5 bases and J by 6 bases, with 13 bases between the two germline ends. Germline-derived CDR1 and CDR2 are SGHAT and FQNNGV. The CDR3 has 13 residues. Here the CDR3 DNA reads TGTGCCAGCAGCCGCCAGGGATGGGATGGCTACACCTTC. Amino acids: CASSRQGWDGYTF.

The chain uses TRBV5-6 and TRBJ1-1, with a possible D match to TRBD1 (6 bases). This CDR3 comprises 15 residues. Germline CDR1 SGHDT, CDR2 YYEEEE. Trimming cost V 4 bases and J 0 bases, with 13 bases left between them. The CDR3 sequence: CASSARTALNTEAFF. The CDR3 nucleotides are TGTGCCAGCAGCGCCCGGACAGCACTGAACACTGAAGCTTTCTTT.

This rearrangement joins TRBV6-5 to TRBJ1-1, with D maybe TRBD1 (5 bases). The CDR3 consists of 14 residues. Trimming shortened V by 5 bases and J by 0 bases, and 10 bases separated the two germline ends. Germline CDR1 and CDR2: MNHEY and SVGAGI. The CDR3 DNA reads TGTGCCAGCAGTCCCCGACAGTTGAACACTGAAGCTTTCTTT. Amino acids: CASSPRQLNTEAFF.

The V call is TRBV20-1, the J call TRBJ2-2; tentatively, D is TRBD1 (5 bases). Germline V CDR1 and CDR2: DFQATT, SNEGSKA (reference sequence). The CDR3 covers 15 residues. Trimming cost V 3 bases and J 0 bases, with 11 bases left between them. CDR3 sequence reads: CSASSRTTNTGELFF. The CDR3 nucleotides are TGCAGTGCTAGTTCCAGGACAACGAACACCGGGGAGCTGTTTTTT.

The CDR3: CASSASVSPQYF. DNA of the CDR3: TGTGCCAGCAGCGCGTCCGTTAGTCCGCAGTATTTT. The genes are TRBV7-9 and TRBJ2-3; D remains unclear. Germline V gene data show CDR1 as SEHNR and CDR2 as FQNEAQ (reference sequence). CDR3 length: 12 amino acids. V was pared by 5 bases and J by 10 bases, with 13 bases between. The full variable domain, completed using reference TRBV7-9 and TRBJ2-3, is DTGVSQNPRHKITKRGQNVTFRCDPISEHNRLYWYRQTLGQGPEFLTYFQNEAQLEKSRLLSDRFSAERPKGSFSTLEIQRTEQGDSAMYLCASSASVSPQYFGPGTRLTVL.

This chain uses TRBV5-1 with TRBJ2-3; D possibly corresponds to TRBD2 (5 bases). This CDR3 has 16 amino acids. The V end lost 0 bases, the J end lost 2 bases, and 13 bases lay between the germline ends. Germline V gene sequence: CDR1 SGHRS, CDR2 YFSETQ. The chain's CDR3 is CASSLASLANTDTQYF. Here the CDR3 DNA reads TGCGCCAGCAGCTTGGCAAGTCTAGCAAACACAGATACGCAGTATTTT.

The V gene is TRBV27, the J gene TRBJ2-5, with TRBD2 matching 7 bases. Germline CDR1 and CDR2: MNHEY and SMNVEV (reference sequence). The junction had 7 bases not matched to a gene; V was cut back by 6 bases and J by 3 bases. CDR3 length: 14 amino acids. CDR3 nucleotides: TGTGCCAGCAGCCCGGGGCGGGGGAAAGAGACCCAGTACTTC. This translates into CASSPGRGKETQYF.

This clone was seen a single time. This chain connects TRBV9 to TRBJ1-5; 11 positions agree with TRBD1. Germline V CDR1 and CDR2: SGDLS, YYNGEE. The junction had 7 bases not matched to a gene; V was cut back by 2 bases and J by 6 bases. The CDR3 length is 16 residues. Here the CDR3 DNA reads TGTGCCAGCAGCGTCCGGACAGGGGGCGCGACTCAGCCCCAGCATTTT. Its translation: CASSVRTGGATQPQHF.

V usage is TRBV6-5 and J usage is TRBJ1-4; no definite D call. There are 14 residues in the CDR3. The V and J ends lost 2 bases and 3 bases respectively, with 7 bases between them. Germline CDR1 is MNHEY and CDR2 is SVGAGI. CDR3 protein: CASSYRQANEKLFF. The CDR3 region has the DNA TGTGCCAGCAGTTACCGGCAGGCTAATGAAAAACTGTTTTTT.

The rearrangement joins TRBV5-8 to TRBJ2-7; 10 bases map to TRBD2. The germline CDR1 and CDR2 sequences are SGHTS and YDEGEE. The CDR3 is 16 amino acids. V dropped 4 bases and J dropped 5; count of bases not matched to a gene: 12. In DNA form, the CDR3 reads TGTGCCAGCAGCCTAAAGACTAGCGGGTTTTTCGACGAGCAGTACTTC. Translating it yields CASSLKTSGFFDEQYF.

The CDR3 DNA reads as TGTGCCACCTCCGTTAGCGGTTCCGGGGAGCTGTTTTTT. It yields the protein CATSVSGSGELFF. The chain joins TRBV24-1 to TRBJ2-2; TRBD2 might be the D (6 bases). V was clipped by 9 bases and J by 6 bases, with 13 bases between them. In germline, CDR1 is KGHDR, CDR2 SFDVKD. The CDR3 extends over 13 amino acids.

V is TRBV27 and J is TRBJ2-7, with a tentative D call TRBD1 (6 bases). The V end lost 3 bases, the J end lost 6 bases, and 15 bases lay between the germline ends. This CDR3 has 14 amino acids. Germline loops: CDR1 MNHEY, CDR2 SMNVEV (reference sequence). The CDR3 DNA sequence: TGTGCCAGCAGTTTTAGGCAGGGGTCGGGCGAGCAGTACTTC. It yields the protein CASSFRQGSGEQYF.